Listed below are T cell receptor beta chains from one sample, sequenced in a study of T-cell reconstitution after alpha-beta-depleted transplantation in children. TCRdb reprocessed the PCR reads via MiXCR and lists one record per CDR3 protein. In the table there are roughly 190,000 distinct CDR3 sequences, about 15% of which are singletons. The source was PBMCs from the stem cell graft donor, collected from the stem cell graft. These receptors all come from a human donor who donated a stem cell graft to a child with acute lymphoblastic leukemia. CDR3s include the opening cysteine and the closing phenylalanine or tryptophan. A D gene is named only where the DNA matches it firmly. Rows may omit the clone size; those that give it use once, few, many or a size class.

many | TRBJ2-1 | TRBV29-1 | - | TGCAGCGGAGCTACATCGCCCGCGGGCGATGAGCAGTTCTTC | CSGATSPAGDEQFF
- | TRBJ1-2 | TRBV19 | - | TGTGCCAGTCACTCCGTTACCTATGGCTACACCTTC | CASHSVTYGYTF
few | TRBJ2-7 | TRBV4-2 | TRBD1 | TGTGCCAGCAGCCACCTAGACAGGGGGATTTACGAGCAGTACTTC | CASSHLDRGIYEQYF
many | TRBJ2-5 | TRBV29-1 | - | TGCAGCGTTCGGAATCAGAATCAAGAGACCCAGTACTTC | CSVRNQNQETQYF
many | TRBJ2-3 | TRBV6-1 | TRBD2 | TGTGCCAGCAGCCCACTAGCGGGGGACACAGATACGCAGTATTTT | CASSPLAGDTDTQYF
many | TRBJ2-3 | TRBV12-3/TRBV12-4 | - | TGTGCCAGCACCTCTTTCCGTGATACGCAGTATTTT | CASTSFRDTQYF
many | TRBJ1-4 | TRBV7-9 | - | TGTGCTACGGTCGGGGGCGAAAAACTGTTTTTT | CATVGGEKLFF
- | TRBJ2-1 | TRBV5-6 | - | TGTGCCAGCAGCTTTGAGCCAGACGAGCAGTTCTTC | CASSFEPDEQFF
many | TRBJ2-7 | TRBV21-1 | - | TGTGCCAGCAGCTCAAGCGGAGAAAGGGACATCGGTATCTACGAGCAGTACTTC | CASSSSGERDIGIYEQYF
many | TRBJ2-1 | TRBV7-6 | TRBD2 | TGTGCCAGCAGCAAAACCGGGACTAGCGGGAGTCCCAGCTACAATGAGCAGTTCTTC | CASSKTGTSGSPSYNEQFF
few | TRBJ2-1 | TRBV12-3/TRBV12-4 | TRBD1 | TGTGCCAGCAGTTTCCCTCGGGACAGGGGTAAAAGTGGTGAGCAGTTCTTC | CASSFPRDRGKSGEQFF
- | TRBJ1-5 | TRBV15 | - | TGTGCCACCAGCAGAGATCTTACCCGCAATCAGCCCCAGCATTTT | CATSRDLTRNQPQHF
few | TRBJ1-5 | TRBV20-1 | - | TGCAGTGCTAGAGCCCGGGACAACAATCAGCCCCAGCATTTT | CSARARDNNQPQHF
- | TRBJ1-2 | TRBV20-1 | - | TGCAGTGCTAGAGTTCCAGGAGGCAGGGGCTACACCTTC | CSARVPGGRGYTF
many | TRBJ1-2 | TRBV20-1 | - | TGCAGTGCTAGAGATACTCAGGGTGGTATACATGGCTACACCTTC | CSARDTQGGIHGYTF
many | TRBJ2-3 | TRBV7-9 | TRBD1 | TGTGCCAGCACCAACGGGACAGGGTGGGCAGATACGCAGTATTTT | CASTNGTGWADTQYF
few | TRBJ2-7 | TRBV4-2 | TRBD2 | TGTGCCAGCAGACAGGGAAGCGGGACTAGATGGGTCGGCACGGGTGACGAGCAGTACTTC | CASRQGSGTRWVGTGDEQYF
many | TRBJ2-7 | TRBV3-1 | TRBD2 | TGTGCCAGCAGCCAGGGACCAGCGGGATACTACGAGCAGTACTTC | CASSQGPAGYYEQYF
- | TRBJ1-5 | TRBV12-3/TRBV12-4 | - | TGTGCCAGCAGTTTGGGGGCAGCTTACAATCAGCCCCAGCATTTT | CASSLGAAYNQPQHF
many | TRBJ2-2 | TRBV29-1 | TRBD2 | TGCAGCGTTTCCCGTAGCGGGACCAACACCGGGGAGCTGTTTTTT | CSVSRSGTNTGELFF
few | TRBJ2-1 | TRBV12-3/TRBV12-4 | TRBD1 | TGTGCCAGCAGTCCCCGTTTCCCGGGACAGAACTTTAATGAGCAGTTCTTC | CASSPRFPGQNFNEQFF
many | TRBJ1-3 | TRBV29-1 | - | TGCAGCGTTGAAGAAGACCCCTGGGGGAGCTCTGGAAACACCATATATTTT | CSVEEDPWGSSGNTIYF
many | TRBJ1-2 | TRBV27 | - | TGTGCCAGCAGTCACCCCGTGGAGGCAGCTGTCGGCTTC | CASSHPVEAAVGF
many | TRBJ2-3 | TRBV20-1 | - | TGCAGTGCTATGGGTCGGGCATTTGCTAGCACAGATACGCAGTATTTT | CSAMGRAFASTDTQYF
- | TRBJ1-5 | TRBV20-1 | TRBD1 | TGCAGTGCCAGGGGGGTGCAGGGACGCAATCAGCCCCAGCATTTT | CSARGVQGRNQPQHF
many | TRBJ2-5 | TRBV5-1 | TRBD1 | TGCGCCAGCAGCTTGGAGGGGGCTCGGGAGACCCAGTACTTC | CASSLEGARETQYF
many | TRBJ2-4 | TRBV20-1 | TRBD2 | TGCAGTGCTAGCGGGAGGAGTGGAAACATTCAGTACTTC | CSASGRSGNIQYF
few | TRBJ2-7 | TRBV9 | - | TGTGCCAGCAGCGTAGTCGACACCATTTCCCCTTACGAGCAGTACTTC | CASSVVDTISPYEQYF
many | TRBJ2-6 | TRBV5-1 | - | TGCGCCAGCAGCTTGGTCCCTTTTGGGGCCAACGTCCTGACTTTC | CASSLVPFGANVLTF
many | TRBJ2-7 | TRBV5-1 | TRBD1 | TGCGCCAGCAGCCCGGACAGGAGCTCCTACGAGCAGTACTTC | CASSPDRSSYEQYF
many | TRBJ2-7 | TRBV29-1 | - | TGCAGCGTGTTGCAGGAGTCAATGCCCTACGAGCAGTACTTC | CSVLQESMPYEQYF
many | TRBJ2-3 | TRBV15 | TRBD2 | TGTGCCACCAGCTTACGAAGCGGGAGGGCAGATACGCAGTATTTT | CATSLRSGRADTQYF
many | TRBJ2-5 | TRBV20-1 | - | TGCAGTGCTGGACAGAACCAAGAGACCCAGTACTTC | CSAGQNQETQYF
many | TRBJ2-3 | TRBV20-1 | TRBD2 | TGCAGTGCTAGCCCGAGCGGGACCTTCACAGATACGCAGTATTTT | CSASPSGTFTDTQYF
many | TRBJ2-7 | TRBV5-1 | TRBD1 | TGCGCCAGCAGCTTACAGGGGCCAACGGGGGAGCAGTACTTC | CASSLQGPTGEQYF
many | TRBJ2-7 | TRBV6-5 | TRBD2 | TGTGCCAGCAGGGCTAGCGGGACCTACGAGCAGTACTTC | CASRASGTYEQYF
many | TRBJ2-1 | TRBV29-1 | - | TGCAGCGTTCGCCCCCCGCAGGAGCAGTTCTTC | CSVRPPQEQFF
- | TRBJ1-3 | TRBV10-3 | - | TGTGCCATCAGTGAAATGTCGACATCGGCTCCTGGAAACACCATATATTTT | CAISEMSTSAPGNTIYF
- | TRBJ2-7 | TRBV7-9 | - | TGTGCCAGCAGCTTGTCCGCCCGGGTGTACGAGCAGTACTTC | CASSLSARVYEQYF
many | TRBJ2-1 | TRBV24-1 | - | TGTGCCACCAGTGATTCCAACAGGGTTCACTACAATGAGCAGTTCTTC | CATSDSNRVHYNEQFF
many | TRBJ2-1 | TRBV5-5 | TRBD2 | TGTGCCAGCAGCTCTAGGGAAGCGGGAGTTTACAATGAGCAGTTCTTC | CASSSREAGVYNEQFF
many | TRBJ2-2 | TRBV5-1 | - | TGCGCCAGCAGCTTGATGGCAGGGGGGATACCCGGGGAGCTGTTTTTT | CASSLMAGGIPGELFF
many | TRBJ2-1 | TRBV6-5 | - | TGTGCCAGCAGGACCCGTTCGATTTGGAATGAGCAGTTCTTC | CASRTRSIWNEQFF
- | TRBJ1-1 | TRBV5-5 | - | TGTGCCAGCAGCTTGGGAGGGACGAACACTGAAGCTTTCTTT | CASSLGGTNTEAFF
many | TRBJ2-3 | TRBV4-1 | - | TGCGCCAGCAGCTTCCTACCGACAGTTAGCACAGATACGCAGTATTTT | CASSFLPTVSTDTQYF
- | TRBJ2-1 | TRBV12-3/TRBV12-4 | TRBD2 | TGTGCCGGCAGTTCTGGACTAGCGGGAGTCAATGAGCAGTTCTTC | CAGSSGLAGVNEQFF
many | TRBJ1-1 | TRBV20-1 | - | TGCAGTGCTGATGGTGGGGCAGTGAACACTGAAGCTTTCTTT | CSADGGAVNTEAFF
- | TRBJ2-7 | TRBV10-3 | TRBD2 | TGTGCCATCGGTGACTCAAAGGGCGGGGGTTACGAGCAGTACTTC | CAIGDSKGGGYEQYF
many | TRBJ2-7 | TRBV7-8 | - | TGTGCCAGCAGCGCGGCAGGTCCCTACGAGCAGTACTTC | CASSAAGPYEQYF
- | TRBJ2-2 | TRBV11-3 | TRBD2 | TGTGCCAGCAGCTTGTTTACGGCGGGAGGATCTGGGGAGCTGTTTTTT | CASSLFTAGGSGELFF
many | TRBJ2-1 | TRBV29-1 | - | TGCAGCGTTGAAGAGGGCGGTGAGCAGTTCTTC | CSVEEGGEQFF
many | TRBJ1-3 | TRBV20-1 | - | TGCAGTGCTAGAGATAGGGGCCAGGCTGGAAACACCATATATTTT | CSARDRGQAGNTIYF
- | TRBJ1-5 | TRBV5-1 | - | TGCGCCAGCAGCTTGAGTGGGGGTAGCAATCAGCCCCAGCATTTT | CASSLSGGSNQPQHF
many | TRBJ1-2 | TRBV12-3/TRBV12-4 | - | TGTGCCAGCAGTCCCCGGGCCCACTATGGCTACACCTTC | CASSPRAHYGYTF
many | TRBJ2-1 | TRBV11-2 | - | TGTGCCAGCAGCTTAGATCACGGAGGCAATGAGCAGTTCTTC | CASSLDHGGNEQFF
many | TRBJ1-5 | TRBV10-3 | - | TGTGCCATCAGTGACTCAAAGGGACTGCAGCCCCAGCATTTT | CAISDSKGLQPQHF